The 4 T cell receptor beta chains in this list originate from one sample, sequenced in a study of T cell responses to AZD1222 COVID-19 vaccine. Libraries were prepared by immunoSEQ multiplex PCR; TCRdb keeps only in-frame clonotypes and omits some of them. Of 100,000 or so clones in the sample, roughly 87% were seen once. Sequencing used peripheral blood, obtained on day 0 of AZD1222 vaccination. The origin of the receptors is an adult in good health.

V and J are TRBV19 and TRBJ1-1; the D is unclear. Germline loops: CDR1 LNHDA, CDR2 SQIVND (reference sequence). V lost 2 bases, J lost 1 base, and 5 bases lay in between. The CDR3 has 13 amino acids. CDR3 in DNA: TGTGCCAGTAGTATAAAACCGAACACTGAAGCTTTCTTT. This translates into CASSIKPNTEAFF. Full variable domain (missing parts from reference TRBV19 and TRBJ1-1): DGGITQSPKYLFRKEGQNVTLSCEQNLNHDAMYWYRQDPGQGLRLIYYSQIVNDFQKGDIAEGYSVSREKKESFPLTVTSAQKNPTAFYLCASSIKPNTEAFFGQGTRLTVV.

This chain links TRBV27 with TRBJ2-1; the D is unclear. CDR1 and CDR2 from the germline V gene are MNHEY and SMNVEV (reference sequence). The V end was cut by 6 bases, the J end by 9 bases, with 12 bases between. The CDR3 extends over 12 amino acids. The CDR3 region has the DNA TGTGCCAGCAGAACTCCAGGAAGTGAGCAGTTCTTC. This codes for CASRTPGSEQFF.

The V and J genes are TRBV5-6 and TRBJ2-6, with a tentative D call TRBD1 (7 bases). CDR3 length: 17 residues. Germline CDR1 is SGHDT and CDR2 is YYEEEE. Trimming left V 3 bases short and J 1 base short, with 14 bases between. For the CDR3, the DNA is TGTGCCAGCAGCTGGGACAGAGGGGGGTCTGGGGCCAACGTCCTGACTTTC. It encodes CASSWDRGGSGANVLTF.

The chain recombines TRBV11-3 with TRBJ1-5, with D perhaps matching TRBD1 (6 bases). Deletions cut 5 bases from V and 0 bases from J, with 14 bases between. The CDR3 covers 16 residues. The V gene's germline CDR1 is SGHNT and CDR2 YENEEA. For the CDR3, the DNA is TGTGCCAGCAGCCGATGGGGGGCGAATAGCAATCAGCCCCAGCATTTT. This sequence encodes CASSRWGANSNQPQHF.